This T cell receptor (beta chain) is from a study of shared clonotypes between healthy human individuals. For the study at large: Every donor yielded three CD4 naive, three CD4 memory, two CD8 naive and one CD8 memory plate. Points from the study as a whole: Clonotype sharing across several donors was observed for around 5.1% of naive CD4 clonotypes.

The repertoire was sequenced with immunoSEQ multiplex PCR; TCRdb's copy has only in-frame clones and lacks some. The table records around 1.9 million clones, just under 95% of them present only once. Trimming left V 8 bases short and J 5 bases short, with 10 bases between. Germline CDR1 is MNHEY and CDR2 is SMNVEV (reference sequence). The CDR3 totals 12 residues. Naive CD8 cells were CD45RO-negative, positively selected for CCR7, excluding terminally differentiated effector memory CD45RA+ cells. Comment on this clone: Its antigen is as yet unknown.

V and J are TRBV27 and TRBJ2-1; D gene unclear. Sequences were obtained from naive CD8+ T cells from PBMCs. The receptor was derived from a man aged 18 to 35 in good health. Some clones in this sample may be carry-over from other donors' samples. This CDR3 reads CASGRINNEQFF. CDR3 nucleotides: TGTGCCAGCGGACGTATTAACAATGAGCAGTTCTTC.